Presented here are 12 T cell receptor beta chains from one specimen sequenced in a study of shared clonotypes between healthy human individuals. Profiling relied on immunoSEQ multiplex PCR, and the TCRdb table lists in-frame clones only, not all of them. The data contain around 2.1 million clones, roughly 91% of them seen just once; the ten biggest clones take up 1.5% to 2%. Naive CD8 isolation took CD45RO-negative cells positively selected for CCR7 and excluded terminally differentiated effector memory CD45RA+ cells. Sequencing used naive CD8+ T cells from PBMCs. The source of these receptors is a man between 18 and 35 years old in good health. Some clones in this sample may be carry-over from other donors' samples.

This clone was detected once. The chain has TRBV6-1 and TRBJ1-1; tentative D call: TRBD1 (5 bases). Germline loops: CDR1 MNHNS, CDR2 SASEGT. The ends were cut back, 7 bases at V and 4 bases at J, with 13 bases in the middle. CDR3 size: 13 residues. CDR3 region: CASTLTGITEAFF. The DNA for the CDR3 is TGTGCCAGCACCCTCACAGGTATCACTGAAGCTTTCTTT.

The chain joins TRBV18 to TRBJ2-2, with D tentatively TRBD1 (5 bases). The germline V gene encodes CDR1 KGHSH and CDR2 LQKENI. Trimming left V 1 base short and J 4 bases short, with 10 bases between. The CDR3 runs to 15 residues. Here the CDR3 DNA reads TGTGCCAGCTCACCACTCCAGGGTGGCACCGGGGAGCTGTTTTTT. This gives the protein CASSPLQGGTGELFF. The whole variable domain, filled in from reference TRBV18 and TRBJ2-2, reads NAGVMQNPRHLVRRRGQEARLRCSPMKGHSHVYWYRQLPEEGLKFMVYLQKENIIDESGMPKERFSAEFPKEGPSILRIQQVVRGDSAAYFCASSPLQGGTGELFFGEGSRLTVL.

The chain links TRBV6-1 to TRBJ1-2, with D hard to call. V was trimmed by 0 bases and J by 5 bases, leaving 7 bases between them. Germline loops: CDR1 MNHNS, CDR2 SASEGT. The CDR3 totals 13 residues. The CDR3: CASSEAESYGYTF. The CDR3 nucleotides are TGTGCCAGCAGTGAAGCTGAGTCATATGGCTACACCTTC.

This clone was recorded once. The rearrangement links TRBV9 to TRBJ2-1; D is uncertain. This CDR3 region has 15 residues. Germline V gene sequence: CDR1 SGDLS, CDR2 YYNGEE. Trimming left V 4 bases short and J 6 bases short, with 17 bases between. CDR3 loop: CASSPRNGLSNEQFF. DNA for the CDR3: TGTGCCAGCAGCCCACGTAATGGGCTCAGCAATGAGCAGTTCTTC.

The chain joins TRBV7-9 to TRBJ1-2, with D unclear. This CDR3 is 15 amino acids long. Germline V gene sequence: CDR1 SEHNR, CDR2 FQNEAQ (reference sequence). V was cut by 7 bases and J by 1 base, with 16 bases left in between. CDR3 loop: CASTPGSPNNYGYTF. The DNA for the CDR3 is TGTGCCAGCACCCCGGGCAGCCCTAATAACTATGGCTACACCTTC.

The chain carries TRBV9 and TRBJ2-3; D is perhaps TRBD2 (5 bases). Trimming removed 0 bases from V and 2 bases from J, with 13 bases in between. The CDR3 runs 16 residues. CDR1 SGDLS and CDR2 YYNGEE come from the germline V gene. CDR3 sequence (DNA): TGTGCCAGCAGCGTAGTAGCTAGCAGACACACAGATACGCAGTATTTT. Amino acid sequence: CASSVVASRHTDTQYF.

The chain carries TRBV9 and TRBJ2-2, with D possibly called TRBD1 or TRBD2 (6 bases each). Germline assignment: CDR1 SGDLS and CDR2 YYNGEE. CDR3 length: 16 residues. Trimming took 3 bases from V and 4 from J, leaving 16 bases between them. The CDR3 spells CASSALGGRITGELFF. CDR3 in DNA: TGTGCCAGCAGCGCGCTTGGGGGGCGCATCACCGGGGAGCTGTTTTTT.

The rearrangement joins TRBV5-6 to TRBJ1-2; unclear D gene. This CDR3 comprises 15 residues. Trimming removed 0 bases at V and 3 bases at J, with 12 bases between. The germline V gene has CDR1 SGHDT and CDR2 YYEEEE. This chain's CDR3 is CASSLGPGLDYGYTF. Here the CDR3 DNA reads TGTGCCAGCAGCTTGGGGCCAGGCTTAGACTATGGCTACACCTTC.

As concerns this clone: This may be a read error: a much more frequent sequence differs by one nucleotide. Distinct nucleotide sequences in the sample also encode this CDR3. V gene TRBV7-8 combines with J gene TRBJ2-7; D gene ambiguous. This CDR3 contains 11 residues. The germline V gene encodes CDR1 SGHVS and CDR2 FQNEAQ. The V gene lost 3 bases and the J gene lost 1 base, with 1 base spanning the gap. The CDR3 protein is CASSFSYEQYF. CDR3 in DNA: TGTGCCAGCAGCTTTTCCTACGAGCAGTACTTC.

The gene calls are TRBV7-9 and TRBJ2-7; 7 nucleotides line up with TRBD2. The CDR3 extends over 15 amino acids. Trimming at V came to 3 bases and at J to 3 bases, leaving 8 bases not matched to a gene. From germline, CDR1 is SEHNR and CDR2 FQNEAQ (reference sequence). This CDR3 is CASSFMGLPYYEQYF. CDR3 DNA sequence: TGTGCCAGCAGCTTCATGGGACTACCGTACTACGAGCAGTACTTC. Combining the CDR3 with reference TRBV7-9 and TRBJ2-7 gives the whole variable domain DTGVSQNPRHKITKRGQNVTFRCDPISEHNRLYWYRQTLGQGPEFLTYFQNEAQLEKSRLLSDRFSAERPKGSFSTLEIQRTEQGDSAMYLCASSFMGLPYYEQYFGPGTRLTVT.

The gene calls are TRBV6-5 and TRBJ1-3; tentatively, D is TRBD1 (5 bases). Germline V CDR1 and CDR2: MNHEY, SVGAGI. The CDR3 runs to 15 residues. Trimming shortened V by 2 bases and J by 8 bases, and 16 bases separated the two germline ends. The chain's CDR3 is CASSYGVGALHTIYF. The CDR3 DNA reads TGTGCCAGCAGTTACGGCGTCGGGGCCCTCCACACCATATATTTT.

This chain links TRBV23-1 with TRBJ2-5; D remains ambiguous. Being an ORF, TRBV23-1 has a function that is uncertain. V was cut by 1 base and J by 6 bases, with 6 bases left in between. This CDR3 region has 12 residues. CDR3 nucleotide sequence: TGCGCCAGCAGTCAATTCGAGAAGACCCAGTACTTC. It translates to CASSQFEKTQYF.